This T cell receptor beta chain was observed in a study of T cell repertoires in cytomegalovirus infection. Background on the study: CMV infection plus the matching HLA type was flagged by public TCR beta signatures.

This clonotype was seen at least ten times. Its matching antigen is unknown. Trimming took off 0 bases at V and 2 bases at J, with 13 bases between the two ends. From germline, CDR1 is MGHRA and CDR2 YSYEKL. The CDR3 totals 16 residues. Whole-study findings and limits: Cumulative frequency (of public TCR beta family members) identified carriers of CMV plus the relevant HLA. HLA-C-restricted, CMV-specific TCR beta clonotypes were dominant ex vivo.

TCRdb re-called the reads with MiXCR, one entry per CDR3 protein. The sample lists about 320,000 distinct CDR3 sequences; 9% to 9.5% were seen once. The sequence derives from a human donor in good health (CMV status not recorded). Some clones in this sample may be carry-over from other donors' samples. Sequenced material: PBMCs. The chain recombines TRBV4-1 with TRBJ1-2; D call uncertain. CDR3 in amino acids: CASSQDPAILNYGYTF. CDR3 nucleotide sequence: TGCGCCAGCAGCCAAGATCCTGCAATATTAAACTATGGCTACACCTTC.